This record looks at one T cell receptor (beta chain) sequence and its context. The data were taken from a study of shared T cell receptors in the human thymus. Generated by immunoSEQ multiplex PCR, the TCRdb table keeps only in-frame clones and is missing some. The sample shows 55,000 to 75,000 clones, about 95% of them seen only once. This sequence originates from a human donor. The sequenced sample was thymocytes.

CDR3 sequence reads: CTSSYSICAKTYGYTF. The CDR3 DNA reads TGCACCAGCAGTTATAGTATTTGTGCGAAGACCTATGGCTACACCTTC. This rearrangement joins TRBV1 to TRBJ1-2. TRBV1 is listed as a pseudogene. This CDR3 is 16 amino acids long.